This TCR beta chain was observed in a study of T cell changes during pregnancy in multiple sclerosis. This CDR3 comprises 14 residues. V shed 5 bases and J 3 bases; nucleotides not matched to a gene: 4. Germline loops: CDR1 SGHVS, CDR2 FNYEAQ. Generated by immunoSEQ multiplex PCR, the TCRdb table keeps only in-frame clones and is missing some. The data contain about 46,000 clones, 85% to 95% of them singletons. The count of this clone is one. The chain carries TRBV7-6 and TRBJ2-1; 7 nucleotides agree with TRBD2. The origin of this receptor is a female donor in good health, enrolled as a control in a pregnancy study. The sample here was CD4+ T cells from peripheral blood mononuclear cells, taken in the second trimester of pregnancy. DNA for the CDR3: TGTGCCAGCAGCCAACCGGGGGGCTACAATGAGCAGTTCTTC. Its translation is CASSQPGGYNEQFF.